This T cell receptor beta chain was documented in a study of control samples from healthy donors and cancer patients. Germline CDR1 reads LNHDA; CDR2 reads SQIVND (reference sequence). This CDR3 is built from 14 residues. V was trimmed by 5 bases and J by 7 bases, leaving 12 bases between them. Data came from immunoSEQ multiplex PCR; TCRdb stores just in-frame clones and leaves some out. Among 120,000 to 150,000 clones listed, about nine tenths were seen once. The sequence was obtained from a man between 25 and 39 years old in good health. The source material was blood. This rearrangement joins TRBV19 to TRBJ1-6; D is uncertain. This chain's CDR3 is CASSLLGRNSPLHF. DNA for the CDR3: TGTGCCAGTAGTCTATTAGGGAGGAATTCACCCCTCCACTTT.